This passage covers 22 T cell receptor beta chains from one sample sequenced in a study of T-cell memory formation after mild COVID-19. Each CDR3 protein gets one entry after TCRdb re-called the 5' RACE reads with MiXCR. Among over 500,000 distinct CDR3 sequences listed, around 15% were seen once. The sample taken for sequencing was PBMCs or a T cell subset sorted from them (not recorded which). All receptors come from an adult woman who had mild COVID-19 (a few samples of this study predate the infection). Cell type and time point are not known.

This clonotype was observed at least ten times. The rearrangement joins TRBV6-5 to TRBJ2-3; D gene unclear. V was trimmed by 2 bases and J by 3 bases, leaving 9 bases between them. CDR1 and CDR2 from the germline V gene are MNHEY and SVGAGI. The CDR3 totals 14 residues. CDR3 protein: CASSYEQTTDTQYF. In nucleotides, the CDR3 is TGTGCCAGCAGTTACGAACAGACTACAGATACGCAGTATTTT.

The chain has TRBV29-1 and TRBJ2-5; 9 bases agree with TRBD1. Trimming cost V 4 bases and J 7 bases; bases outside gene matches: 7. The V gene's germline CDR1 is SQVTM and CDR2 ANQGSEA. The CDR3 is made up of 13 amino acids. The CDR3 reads CSVVQGAGGTQYF. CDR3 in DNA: TGCAGCGTTGTACAGGGGGCAGGGGGGACCCAGTACTTC.

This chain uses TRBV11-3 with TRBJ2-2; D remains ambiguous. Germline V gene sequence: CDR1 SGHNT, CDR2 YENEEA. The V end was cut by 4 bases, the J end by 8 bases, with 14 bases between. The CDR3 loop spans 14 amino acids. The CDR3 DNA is TGTGCCAGCAGCTCGCAACAAACCCCGGGGGAGCTGTTTTTT. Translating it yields CASSSQQTPGELFF.

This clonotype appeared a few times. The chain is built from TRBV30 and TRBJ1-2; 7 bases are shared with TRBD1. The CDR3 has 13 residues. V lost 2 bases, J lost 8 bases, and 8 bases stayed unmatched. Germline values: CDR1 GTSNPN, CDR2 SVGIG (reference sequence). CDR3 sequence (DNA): TGTGCCTGGAGTACCGGACAGGTCTTGGGCTACACCTTC. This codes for CAWSTGQVLGYTF.

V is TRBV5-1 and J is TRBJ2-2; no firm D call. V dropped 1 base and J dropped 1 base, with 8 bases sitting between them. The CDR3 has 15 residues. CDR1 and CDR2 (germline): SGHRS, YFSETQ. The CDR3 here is CASSLLPENTGELFF. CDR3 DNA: TGCGCCAGCAGCTTGTTACCCGAGAACACCGGGGAGCTGTTTTTT.

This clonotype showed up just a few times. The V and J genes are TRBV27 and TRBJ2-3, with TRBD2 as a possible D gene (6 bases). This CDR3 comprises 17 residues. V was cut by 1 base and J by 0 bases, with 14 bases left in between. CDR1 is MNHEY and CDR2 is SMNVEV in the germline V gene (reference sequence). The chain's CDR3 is CASSLWRGTTSTDTQYF. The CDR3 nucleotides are TGTGCCAGCAGTTTATGGCGGGGCACCACTAGCACAGATACGCAGTATTTT.

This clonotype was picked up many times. The CDR3 spells CTSSQEVLAGYNEQFF. CDR3 bases: TGCACCAGCAGCCAAGAGGTACTAGCGGGCTACAATGAGCAGTTCTTC. The chain links TRBV1 to TRBJ2-1; the table calls TRBD2, which could not be checked here. TRBV1 represents a pseudogene. The CDR3 totals 16 residues.

The DNA of the CDR3 is TGTGCCACCAGTGATTCAAGCCTAGCGGGAGCAGATACGCAGTATTTT. The encoded protein is CATSDSSLAGADTQYF. The V call is TRBV24-1, the J call TRBJ2-3, with 10 nucleotides matching TRBD2. Trimming removed 2 bases from V and 4 bases from J; junction bases left unmatched: 5. Germline loops: CDR1 KGHDR, CDR2 SFDVKD. The CDR3 has 16 amino acids.

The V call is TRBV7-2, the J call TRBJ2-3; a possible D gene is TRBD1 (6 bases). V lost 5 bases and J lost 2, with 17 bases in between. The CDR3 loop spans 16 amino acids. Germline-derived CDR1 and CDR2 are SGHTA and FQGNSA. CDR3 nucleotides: TGTGCCAGCAGCCTAGGGGGAGTCGGAATCACAGATACGCAGTATTTT. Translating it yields CASSLGGVGITDTQYF.

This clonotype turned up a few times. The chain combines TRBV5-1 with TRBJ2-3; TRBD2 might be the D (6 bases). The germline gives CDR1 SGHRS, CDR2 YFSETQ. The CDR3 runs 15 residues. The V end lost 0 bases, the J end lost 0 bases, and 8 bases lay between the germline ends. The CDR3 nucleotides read TGCGCCAGCAGCTTGGGACTAGTTAGCACAGATACGCAGTATTTT. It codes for CASSLGLVSTDTQYF. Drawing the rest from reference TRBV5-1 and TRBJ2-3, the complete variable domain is KAGVTQTPRYLIKTRGQQVTLSCSPISGHRSVSWYQQTPGQGLQFLFEYFSETQRNKGNFPGRFSGRQFSNSRSEMNVSTLELGDSALYLCASSLGLVSTDTQYFGPGTRLTVL.

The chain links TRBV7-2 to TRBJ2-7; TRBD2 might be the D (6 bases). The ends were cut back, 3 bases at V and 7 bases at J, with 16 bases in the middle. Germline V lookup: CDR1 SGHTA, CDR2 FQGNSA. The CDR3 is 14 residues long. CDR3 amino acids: CASSFRWTSGEQYF. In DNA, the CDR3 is TGTGCCAGCAGCTTTAGGTGGACGAGCGGGGAGCAGTACTTC.

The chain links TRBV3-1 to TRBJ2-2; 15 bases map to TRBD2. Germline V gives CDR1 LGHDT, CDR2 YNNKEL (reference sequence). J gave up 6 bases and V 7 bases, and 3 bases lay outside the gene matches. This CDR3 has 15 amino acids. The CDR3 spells CASTGLAGGPGELFF. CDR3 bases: TGTGCCAGCACCGGACTAGCGGGAGGGCCCGGGGAGCTGTTTTTT.

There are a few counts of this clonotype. CDR3 DNA: TGTGCCAGCAGCGTAGCGGCAGGCCACAGCGAGCAGTACTTC. Amino acids: CASSVAAGHSEQYF. This chain joins TRBV9 and TRBJ2-7; D is unresolved. V was trimmed by 0 bases and J by 6 bases, leaving 13 bases between them. Looked up from germline, CDR1 is SGDLS and CDR2 is YYNGEE. This CDR3 is 14 amino acids long.

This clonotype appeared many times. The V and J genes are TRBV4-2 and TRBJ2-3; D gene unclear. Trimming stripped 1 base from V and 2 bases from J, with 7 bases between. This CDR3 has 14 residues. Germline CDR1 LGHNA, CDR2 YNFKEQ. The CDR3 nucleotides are TGTGCCAGCAGCCAAGGACTCTACACAGATACGCAGTATTTT. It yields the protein CASSQGLYTDTQYF.

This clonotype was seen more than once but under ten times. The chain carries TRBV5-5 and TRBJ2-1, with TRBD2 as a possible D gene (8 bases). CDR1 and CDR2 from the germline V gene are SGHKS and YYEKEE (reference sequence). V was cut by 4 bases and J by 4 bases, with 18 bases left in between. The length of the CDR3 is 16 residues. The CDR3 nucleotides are TGTGCCAGCAGCCCCAGGGGGGCGGGGGGATACAATGAGCAGTTCTTC. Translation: CASSPRGAGGYNEQFF.

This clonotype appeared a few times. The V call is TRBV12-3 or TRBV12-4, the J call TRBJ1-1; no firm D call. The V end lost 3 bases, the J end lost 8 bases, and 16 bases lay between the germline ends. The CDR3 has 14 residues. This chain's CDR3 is CASSFLGRVDEAFF. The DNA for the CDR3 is TGTGCCAGCAGTTTTTTGGGAAGGGTCGACGAAGCTTTCTTT.

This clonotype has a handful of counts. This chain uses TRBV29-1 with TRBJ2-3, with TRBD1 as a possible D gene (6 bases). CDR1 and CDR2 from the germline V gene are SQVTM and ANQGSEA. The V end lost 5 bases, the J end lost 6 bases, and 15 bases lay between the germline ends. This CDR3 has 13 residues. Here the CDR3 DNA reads TGCAGCGTTTGGTCAGGGGCGATGGATACGCAGTATTTT. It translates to CSVWSGAMDTQYF.

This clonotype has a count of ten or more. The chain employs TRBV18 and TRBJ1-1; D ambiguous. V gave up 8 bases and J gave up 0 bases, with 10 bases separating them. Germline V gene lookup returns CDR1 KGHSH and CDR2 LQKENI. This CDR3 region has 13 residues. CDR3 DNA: TGTGCCAGCAGCCCGGACTTGAACACTGAAGCTTTCTTT. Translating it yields CASSPDLNTEAFF.

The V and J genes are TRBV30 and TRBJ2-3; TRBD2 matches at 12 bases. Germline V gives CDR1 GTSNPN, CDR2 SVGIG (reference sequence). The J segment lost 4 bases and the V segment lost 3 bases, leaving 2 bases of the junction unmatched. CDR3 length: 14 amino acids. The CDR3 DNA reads TGTGCCTGGAGATCTAGCGGGGGGGCAGATACGCAGTATTTT. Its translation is CAWRSSGGADTQYF.

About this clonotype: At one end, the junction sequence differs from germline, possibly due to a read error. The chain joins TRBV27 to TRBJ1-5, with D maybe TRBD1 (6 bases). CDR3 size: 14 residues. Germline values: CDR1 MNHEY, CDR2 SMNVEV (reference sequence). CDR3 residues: CAISSSQGGQPQHF. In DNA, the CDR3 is TGTGCCATCAGTTCGTCACAGGGCGGTCAGCCCCAGCATTTT.

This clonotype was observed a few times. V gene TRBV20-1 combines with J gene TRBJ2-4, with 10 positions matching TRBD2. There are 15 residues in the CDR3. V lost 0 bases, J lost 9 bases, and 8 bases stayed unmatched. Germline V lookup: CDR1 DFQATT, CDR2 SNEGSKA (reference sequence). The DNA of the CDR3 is TGCAGTGCTAGAGATCCCCTAGCGGGGGATCCCATTCAGTACTTC. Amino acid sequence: CSARDPLAGDPIQYF.

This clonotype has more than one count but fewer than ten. DNA for the CDR3: TGTGCCAGTAAGACCGGGAGGGGGCAATATACTGAAGCTTTCTTT. Translated: CASKTGRGQYTEAFF. The V call is TRBV19, the J call TRBJ1-1; TRBD1 matches 7 bases. Looked up from germline, CDR1 is LNHDA and CDR2 is SQIVND (reference sequence). The V gene end was trimmed by 7 bases and the J gene end by 5 bases; junction bases not matched to a gene: 13. The CDR3 is made up of 15 amino acids.